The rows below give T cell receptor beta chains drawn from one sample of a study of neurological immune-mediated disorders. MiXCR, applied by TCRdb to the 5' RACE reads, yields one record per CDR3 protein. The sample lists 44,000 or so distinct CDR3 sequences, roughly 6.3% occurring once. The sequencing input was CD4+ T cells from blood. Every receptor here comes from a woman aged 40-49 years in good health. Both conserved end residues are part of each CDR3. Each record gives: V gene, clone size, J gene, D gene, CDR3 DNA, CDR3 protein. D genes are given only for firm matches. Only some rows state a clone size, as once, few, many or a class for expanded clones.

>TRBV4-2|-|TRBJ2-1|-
TGTGCCAGCAGCCAAGATGGGGCCAGTGAGCAGTTCTTC
CASSQDGASEQFF
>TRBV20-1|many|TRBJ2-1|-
TGCAGTGCTGACACCGGGACCCAAGCGAACAATGAGCAGTTCTTC
CSADTGTQANNEQFF
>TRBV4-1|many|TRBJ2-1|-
TGCGCCAGCAGCCAAGAGCATGTGGGGACTGAGCAGTTCTTC
CASSQEHVGTEQFF
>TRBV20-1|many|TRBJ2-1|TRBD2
TGCAGTGCTGCCAAGCGGGGATTCGCCTACAATGAGCAGTTCTTC
CSAAKRGFAYNEQFF
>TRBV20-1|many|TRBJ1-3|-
TGCAGCGCCATACACGACAGGATCTCTGGAAACACCATATATTTT
CSAIHDRISGNTIYF
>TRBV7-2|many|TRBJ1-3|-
TGTGCCAGCAGCTTAGAAGCAGGGAACACCATATATTTT
CASSLEAGNTIYF
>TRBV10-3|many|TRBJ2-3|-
TGTGCCATCAGTGAGTCGGTCGGGCAGACAGATACGCAGTATTTT
CAISESVGQTDTQYF
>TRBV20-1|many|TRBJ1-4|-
TGCAGTGCTAGAGATCCCCAGGCCGTCCATGAAAAACTGTTTTTT
CSARDPQAVHEKLFF
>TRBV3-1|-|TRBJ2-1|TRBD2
TGTGCCAGCAGCCGAACTAGCGGGAGGGCACGCGATGAGCAGTTCTTC
CASSRTSGRARDEQFF
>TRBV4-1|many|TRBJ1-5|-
TGCGCCAGCAGCCGACCCGACGGGGAGCTGGGGAGCAATCAGCCCCAGCATTTT
CASSRPDGELGSNQPQHF
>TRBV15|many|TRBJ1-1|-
TGTGCCACCAGCAGAGATGAGGTTTCGGAAGCTTTCTTT
CATSRDEVSEAFF
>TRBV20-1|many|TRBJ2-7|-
TGCAGTGCTGGGGGTTTCACCCAATACGGCGAGCAGTACTTC
CSAGGFTQYGEQYF
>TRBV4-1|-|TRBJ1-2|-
TGCGCCAGCAGAACCGGGACAAACTATGGCTACACCTTC
CASRTGTNYGYTF
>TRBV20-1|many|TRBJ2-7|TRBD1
TGCAGTGCTAATACACCGGGACAGGGCCTCTACGAGCAGTACTTC
CSANTPGQGLYEQYF
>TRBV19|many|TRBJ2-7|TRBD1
TGTGCCAGTAGCACTTCAGGGGGCTACGGCGAGCAGTACTTC
CASSTSGGYGEQYF
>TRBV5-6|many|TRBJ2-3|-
TGTGCCAGCAGCCTTACAGATACGCAGTATTTT
CASSLTDTQYF